What follows describes a single TCR beta chain. No cognate antigen has been identified for it. No base quality values were provided; no much bigger clone lies one nucleotide off. The CDR3 runs 16 amino acids, cysteine and phenylalanine included. Only the CDR3 part of the read is kept: 48 bases, read in frame from the first base. For CDR1 and CDR2, the germline V gene (reference sequence) lists LNHDA and SQIVND. Trimming removed 6 bases from V and 0 bases from J, leaving 17 bases between the germline ends. This sample is drawn from a study of T cells in tumors after PD-1 blockade (dated by TCRdb to 2018 to 2020). Looking at the study overall: Patients with prior checkpoint blockade, systemic immunosuppressant use, or recent radiotherapy or other anti-cancer therapy within 4 weeks were excluded. Patients received pembrolizumab 200 mg every 3 weeks or cemiplimab 350 mg every 2 weeks. Ongoing daily vismodegib 150 mg was also given to a subset of patients during anti-PD-1 treatment. On average, peripheral blood samples yielded 35,000 to 45,000 unique clonotypes and 100,000 to 140,000 TCR templates (range roughly 21,000-270,000). Paired single-cell RNA and TCR sequencing was done in the study on site-matched tumors from patients with BCC or SCC, both before and after anti-PD-1 therapy. To compare clonotypes in blood and tumor, bulk TCR sequencing was done on some 10 peripheral blood samples taken from 5 or 6 patients. RECIST version 1.1 was used to evaluate clinical response.

Deep TCRbeta sequencing was performed with the immunoSEQ platform. The study's own analysis went as follows. For further analysis, only productive rearrangements were exported from the immunoSEQ Analyzer. Bulk TCRbeta clonotypes were assigned T cell phenotypes by matching to single-cell RNA+TCR-seq clones sharing the same TCRbeta sequence. Clone enrichment in tumor was calculated as tumor frequency divided by PBMC frequency from bulk TCR sequencing. TCRs were sorted with GLIPH into specificity groups, meaning clusters of distinct TCRs that share CDR3 motifs and likely recognize common antigens. This immuneACCESS table, as held by TCRdb, lists in-frame sequences with V and J called but not all clones. Of the missing ones, under half trace to an unresolved V gene in checked studies; the others have no known cause. For V, J and clone size, that table is used; D and trimming come from the DNA. Within this sample are approximately 34,000 clones, with about three quarters of them counted one time only. The ten largest clones represent around two fifths of the sample.

Broader findings and caveats from the paper: Around 44% of tumor TCR clonotypes were found in blood, and some novel exhausted tumor clones appeared in pre-treatment blood, suggesting peripheral recruitment. The source of novel T cell clones was not identified and could include lymphoid organs or rare unexpanded clones within the tumor or its periphery.

The time point label corresponds to: after anti-PD-1 therapy. For bulk TCRbeta sequencing, genomic DNA was extracted from tumor biopsies or peripheral blood, and input amounts ranged from 616 ng to 6,004 ng. Every patient was a poor candidate for surgical resection and had histologically proven advanced or metastatic basal or squamous cell carcinoma. Of the approximately ten patients making up the basal cell carcinoma cohort, 7 to 9 underwent bulk tumor TCR sequencing. The clonotype originates from a human donor with basal cell carcinoma. The input for sequencing was PBMCs, taken after anti-PD-1 treatment. Recombination connected TRBV19 to TRBJ1-2; the D gene lacks a confident call. CDR3 reads: CASSLGRGVSNYGYTF. The DNA is TGTGCCAGTAGCCTGGGCCGGGGAGTTTCTAACTATGGCTACACCTTC. Outside the CDR3, residues come from the reference TRBV19 and TRBJ1-2 proteins, so the full variable domain is: DGGITQSPKYLFRKEGQNVTLSCEQNLNHDAMYWYRQDPGQGLRLIYYSQIVNDFQKGDIAEGYSVSREKKESFPLTVTSAQKNPTAFYLCASSLGRGVSNYGYTFGSGTRLTVV.